Shown below are 10 T cell receptor beta chains from a single sample sequenced in a study of T cells after posttransplantation cyclophosphamide. The table came from immunoSEQ multiplex PCR; TCRdb's copy has only in-frame clones and leaves some out. Singletons are absent from the sample, which has over 45,000 clones. Sequenced input: PBMCs. The receptors originated from a man aged 40-50 years in good health, CMV-negative, and a related stem cell transplant donor.

This clone was seen at least ten times. The chain couples TRBV11-2 to TRBJ1-1; D is undetermined. The V end was cut by 2 bases, the J end by 8 bases, with 9 bases between. Looked up from germline, CDR1 is SGHAT and CDR2 is FQNNGV. This CDR3 spans 12 amino acids. CDR3 region: CASSLIDSEAFF. DNA for the CDR3: TGTGCCAGCAGCTTAATTGACTCCGAAGCTTTCTTT.

This clone was observed many times. The chain combines TRBV5-8 with TRBJ2-7; the D is unclear. The germline V gene encodes CDR1 SGHTS and CDR2 YDEGEE. V was pared by 2 bases and J by 6 bases, with 12 bases between. CDR3 length: 13 amino acids. This CDR3 reads CASSFPEEFEQYF. The CDR3 DNA reads as TGTGCCAGCAGCTTCCCCGAGGAGTTCGAGCAGTACTTC.

This clone was recorded at least ten times. This chain joins TRBV6-4 and TRBJ1-1, with D possibly matching TRBD1 (5 bases). Per germline, CDR1 MRHNA and CDR2 SNTAGT. V was pared by 6 bases and J by 1 base, with 9 bases between. The CDR3 has 13 amino acids. The CDR3 loop is CASSREGNTEAFF. CDR3 nucleotide sequence: TGTGCCAGCAGCAGGGAGGGGAACACTGAAGCTTTCTTT.

This clone has at least ten counts. This chain connects TRBV28 to TRBJ2-7; 7 bases match TRBD1. CDR1 and CDR2 (germline): MDHEN, SYDVKM. Unmatched junction bases numbered 4, after V lost 6 bases and J lost 2 bases. CDR3 size: 13 residues. CDR3 bases: TGTGCCAGCAGAGGGGGCAGAGCCTACGAGCAGTACTTC. As protein: CASRGGRAYEQYF.

There are many counts of this clone. The V gene is TRBV9, the J gene TRBJ2-5; possible D gene TRBD2, 6 bases. CDR1 and CDR2 from the germline V gene are SGDLS and YYNGEE. The CDR3 sequence is 12 residues long. The germline V and J ends were trimmed by 3 bases and 9 bases, with 12 bases remaining between them. Written as DNA, the CDR3 is TGTGCCAGCAGCGACCCGGGCGGGGCCCAGTACTTC. Protein product: CASSDPGGAQYF.

This clone was picked up many times. This chain links TRBV10-3 with TRBJ2-6, with a possible D match to TRBD2 (5 bases). The germline V gene has CDR1 ENHRY and CDR2 SYGVKD. Trimming removed 2 bases at V and 2 bases at J, with 7 bases between. The CDR3 is 15 amino acids. CDR3 DNA sequence: TGTGCCATCAGTGAGCCCGGGGCTGGGGCCAACGTCCTGACTTTC. It specifies CAISEPGAGANVLTF.

This clone was counted ten times or more. The rearrangement links TRBV30 to TRBJ2-3, with D tentatively TRBD2 (7 bases). The germline V and J ends were trimmed by 3 bases and 2 bases, with 12 bases remaining between them. In germline, CDR1 is GTSNPN, CDR2 SVGIG (reference sequence). This CDR3 has 14 residues. The CDR3 loop reads CAWRGGAHTDTQYF. The CDR3 nucleotides read TGTGCCTGGAGGGGGGGGGCGCACACAGATACGCAGTATTTT.

This clone was seen ten or more times. The rearrangement joins TRBV7-3 to TRBJ2-7; 9 bases map to TRBD1. Germline CDR1 and CDR2: SGHTA and FQGTGA. The CDR3 is 13 amino acids. V shed 5 bases, J shed 11 bases, and the junction held 10 bases outside the gene matches. CDR3 region: CASSNNIGTGKYF. CDR3 sequence (DNA): TGTGCCAGCAGCAACAACATAGGGACAGGGAAGTACTTC.

This clone was recorded at least ten times. V and J are TRBV28 and TRBJ2-3; 10 nucleotides line up with TRBD2. This CDR3 has 16 amino acids. The germline V gene encodes CDR1 MDHEN and CDR2 SYDVKM. V lost 3 bases and J lost 2; bases outside the gene matches: 5. CDR3 region: CASSFQAGGITDTQYF. DNA of the CDR3: TGTGCCAGCAGTTTTCAAGCGGGAGGGATCACAGATACGCAGTATTTT.

The sample holds many counts of this clone. The chain recombines TRBV6-6 with TRBJ2-7, with D possibly being TRBD2 (5 bases). Germline CDR1 reads MNHNY; CDR2 reads SVGAGI (reference sequence). The CDR3 has 16 amino acids. Trimming cost V 2 bases and J 0 bases, with 14 bases left between them. For the CDR3, the DNA is TGTGCCAGCAGTTACGGAGGCGGTCGTCGCTCCTACGAGCAGTACTTC. Translation gives CASSYGGGRRSYEQYF.